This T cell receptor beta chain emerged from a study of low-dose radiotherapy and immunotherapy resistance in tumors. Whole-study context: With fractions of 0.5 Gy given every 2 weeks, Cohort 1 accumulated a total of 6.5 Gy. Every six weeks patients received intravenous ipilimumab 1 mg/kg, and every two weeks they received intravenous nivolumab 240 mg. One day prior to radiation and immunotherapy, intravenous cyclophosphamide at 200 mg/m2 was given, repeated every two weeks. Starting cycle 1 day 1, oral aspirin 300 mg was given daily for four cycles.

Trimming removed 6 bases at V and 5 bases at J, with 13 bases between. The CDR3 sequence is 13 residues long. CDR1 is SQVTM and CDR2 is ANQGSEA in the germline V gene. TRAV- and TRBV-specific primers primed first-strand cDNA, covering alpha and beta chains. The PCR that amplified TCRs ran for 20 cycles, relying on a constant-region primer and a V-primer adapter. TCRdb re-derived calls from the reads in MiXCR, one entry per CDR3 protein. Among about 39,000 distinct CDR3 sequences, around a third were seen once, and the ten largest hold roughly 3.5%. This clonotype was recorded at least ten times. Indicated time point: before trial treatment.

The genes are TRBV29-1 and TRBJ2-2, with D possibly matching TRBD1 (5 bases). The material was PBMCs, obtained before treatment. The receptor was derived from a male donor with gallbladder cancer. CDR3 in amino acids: CSVALGRTGELFF. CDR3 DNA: TGCAGCGTGGCGTTGGGGCGGACCGGGGAGCTGTTTTTT.